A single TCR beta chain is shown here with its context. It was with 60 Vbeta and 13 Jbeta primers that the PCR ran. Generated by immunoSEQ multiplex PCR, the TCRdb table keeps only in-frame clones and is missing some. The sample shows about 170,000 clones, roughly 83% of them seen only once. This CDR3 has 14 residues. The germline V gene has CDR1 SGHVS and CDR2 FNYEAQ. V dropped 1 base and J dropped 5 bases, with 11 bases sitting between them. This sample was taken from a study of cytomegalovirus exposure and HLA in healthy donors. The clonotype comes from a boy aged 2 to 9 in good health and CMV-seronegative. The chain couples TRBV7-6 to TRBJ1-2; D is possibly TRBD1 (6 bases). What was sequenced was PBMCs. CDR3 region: CASSLGGGGYGYTF. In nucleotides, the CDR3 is TGTGCCAGCAGCTTAGGGGGGGGCGGGTATGGCTACACCTTC. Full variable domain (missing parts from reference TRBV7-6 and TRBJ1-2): GAGVSQSPRYKVTKRGQDVALRCDPISGHVSLYWYRQALGQGPEFLTYFNYEAQQDKSGLPNDRFSAERPEGSISTLTIQRTEQRDSAMYRCASSLGGGGYGYTFGSGTRLTVV.